Shown below are 30 T cell receptor beta chains from a single sample sequenced in a study of T cells in Graves' hyperthyroidism and ophthalmopathy. The TCR beta CDR3 regions underwent amplification using RNA transcripts as the source. Carried out on the TCR CDR3, a first-round RT-PCR used the HTBI primer set. One entry per CDR3 protein, called by TCRdb with MiXCR from the multiplex PCR reads. Among some 180,000 distinct CDR3 sequences listed, around 15% were seen once. The sequenced material came from blood. The receptors stem from a woman between 50 and 59 years old with Graves' hyperthyroidism.

This clonotype has a count of ten or more. The V call is TRBV3-1, the J call TRBJ2-3; D gene uncertain. Germline CDR1 reads LGHDT; CDR2 reads YNNKEL (reference sequence). The CDR3 contains 15 residues. Trimming took off 0 bases at V and 0 bases at J, with 7 bases between the two ends. CDR3 DNA sequence: TGTGCCAGCAGCCAAGATTTTCCGAGCACAGATACGCAGTATTTT. This gives the protein CASSQDFPSTDTQYF.

Ten or more counts support this clonotype. The CDR3 DNA follows: TGTGCCAGCAGTGAAGTTCGCGGACAGGGGCCCTATGGCTACACCTTC. Amino acid sequence: CASSEVRGQGPYGYTF. The rearrangement joins TRBV6-1 to TRBJ1-2, with 9 bases matching TRBD1. The V and J ends lost 1 base and 4 bases, in that order; junction bases with no gene match: 7. Germline CDR1 reads MNHNS; CDR2 reads SASEGT. This CDR3 has 16 residues.

This clonotype was counted ten times or more. The CDR3 loop is CASTPGTSSTDTQYF. CDR3 sequence (DNA): TGTGCCAGTACCCCCGGGACTAGTAGCACAGATACGCAGTATTTT. This chain uses TRBV19 with TRBJ2-3; 8 bases line up with TRBD2. Germline V gene sequence: CDR1 LNHDA, CDR2 SQIVND (reference sequence). The length of the CDR3 is 15 residues. With 7 bases clipped from V and 0 bases from J, the junction kept 6 bases outside the gene matches.

This clonotype was seen repeatedly, ten times or more. This chain links TRBV7-3 with TRBJ1-1, with D unclear. The CDR3 runs to 13 residues. V was pared by 2 bases and J by 1 base, with 5 bases between. Germline V gene lookup returns CDR1 SGHTA and CDR2 FQGTGA. The DNA of the CDR3 is TGTGCCAGCAGCTTAGCGGCGAACACTGAAGCTTTCTTT. This gives the protein CASSLAANTEAFF.

A word on this clonotype: One end of the junction does not line up with germline, which may come from a read error. The genes are TRBV2 and TRBJ2-1; unclear D gene. Germline V gene lookup returns CDR1 SNHLY and CDR2 FYNNEI. CDR3 size: 18 residues. The CDR3 sequence: CASSETTRVSALYNEQLF. CDR3 DNA: TGTGCCAGCAGTGAAACCACTCGGGTGTCGGCCCTCTACAATGAGCAGCTCTTC.

This clonotype was seen at least ten times. V usage is TRBV2 and J usage is TRBJ2-1; 9 bases map to TRBD2. The germline gives CDR1 SNHLY, CDR2 FYNNEI. J was trimmed by 9 bases and V by 8 bases; bases with no gene match: 11. The CDR3 loop spans 14 amino acids. The CDR3 sequence: CASGQAGGRSEQFF. For the CDR3, the DNA is TGTGCCAGCGGTCAAGCGGGGGGCAGGAGTGAGCAGTTCTTC.

The table lists this clonotype with many counts. This chain joins TRBV7-9 and TRBJ2-7; D might be TRBD2 (6 bases). The CDR3 has 15 residues. The germline gives CDR1 SEHNR, CDR2 FQNEAQ (reference sequence). Trimming cost V 4 bases and J 2 bases, with 15 bases left between them. The CDR3 loop is CASSWPGDSAYEQYF. CDR3 DNA sequence: TGTGCCAGCAGCTGGCCCGGGGACTCGGCCTACGAGCAGTACTTC.

This clonotype was detected many times. The gene calls are TRBV5-1 and TRBJ2-3; D is ambiguous. V was shortened by 2 bases and J by 0 bases, with 7 bases between the two germline ends. The CDR3 loop spans 14 amino acids. CDR1 is SGHRS, CDR2 YFSETQ, per germline. CDR3 protein: CASSFEASTDTQYF. The DNA for the CDR3 is TGCGCCAGCAGCTTCGAGGCCAGCACAGATACGCAGTATTTT.

In its sample, this clonotype was seen many times. The chain carries TRBV7-9 and TRBJ1-4; 8 bases are shared with TRBD1. The germline V gene has CDR1 SEHNR and CDR2 FQNEAQ (reference sequence). The junction had 4 bases not matched to a gene; V was cut back by 3 bases and J by 4 bases. The CDR3 has 15 residues. In nucleotides, the CDR3 is TGTGCCAGCAGCTTTAGGACAGGGCGTAATGAAAAACTGTTTTTT. It translates to CASSFRTGRNEKLFF. Combining the CDR3 with reference TRBV7-9 and TRBJ1-4 gives the whole variable domain DTGVSQNPRHKITKRGQNVTFRCDPISEHNRLYWYRQTLGQGPEFLTYFQNEAQLEKSRLLSDRFSAERPKGSFSTLEIQRTEQGDSAMYLCASSFRTGRNEKLFFGSGTQLSVL.

This clonotype was seen many times. The J gene is TRBJ2-2, the V gene TRBV7-3, with 7 bases that match TRBD1. Trimming cost V 0 bases and J 2 bases; bases outside gene matches: 3. The CDR3 has 16 amino acids. Germline lookup yields CDR1 SGHTA and CDR2 FQGTGA. CDR3 nucleotide sequence: TGTGCCAGCAGCTTAACCGGGACAGTCAACACCGGGGAGCTGTTTTTT. It yields the protein CASSLTGTVNTGELFF.

Ten or more counts support this clonotype. For the CDR3, the DNA is TGTGCCAGCAGCCAGGGACGGGGCTATGGCTACACCTTC. Amino acid sequence: CASSQGRGYGYTF. The genes are TRBV13 and TRBJ1-2; D possibly corresponds to TRBD1 (5 bases). The CDR3 runs 13 residues. Germline CDR1 and CDR2: PRHDT and FYEKMQ (reference sequence). Trimming took off 5 bases at V and 4 bases at J, with 11 bases between the two ends. Complete variable domain (other parts from reference TRBV13 and TRBJ1-2): AAGVIQSPRHLIKEKRETATLKCYPIPRHDTVYWYQQGPGQDPQFLISFYEKMQSDKGSIPDRFSAQQFSDYHSELNMSSLELGDSALYFCASSQGRGYGYTFGSGTRLTVV.

The genes are TRBV24-1 and TRBJ2-7, with 7 positions matching TRBD1. The CDR3 is 13 residues long. CDR1 and CDR2 from the germline V gene are KGHDR and SFDVKD. Germline trimming cut 1 base from V and 5 bases from J; bases unmatched to any gene: 1. The CDR3 sequence: CATSDFTGDEQYF. The CDR3 DNA reads TGTGCCACCAGTGATTTTACAGGGGACGAGCAGTACTTC.

This clonotype came up a few times. The V call is TRBV5-1, the J call TRBJ1-3; D call uncertain. The CDR3 is 16 amino acids. V gave up 0 bases and J gave up 0 bases, with 10 bases separating them. CDR1 and CDR2 from the germline V gene are SGHRS and YFSETQ. Here the CDR3 DNA reads TGCGCCAGCAGCTTGGGGTACGGATACTCTGGAAACACCATATATTTT. It is translated as CASSLGYGYSGNTIYF.

This clonotype occurred many times. This rearrangement joins TRBV7-2 to TRBJ1-1; weak D call: TRBD1 (5 bases). Germline V CDR1 and CDR2: SGHTA, FQGNSA. This CDR3 spans 15 amino acids. Trimming cost V 5 bases and J 2 bases, with 15 bases left between them. CDR3 sequence reads: CASSQSDRLNTEAFF. The CDR3 region has the DNA TGTGCCAGCAGCCAATCAGACAGATTAAACACTGAAGCTTTCTTT.

The J gene is TRBJ2-3, the V gene TRBV7-3, with D perhaps matching TRBD2 (5 bases). Trimming left V 5 bases short and J 2 bases short, with 17 bases between. CDR1 and CDR2 from the germline V gene are SGHTA and FQGTGA. The CDR3 length is 16 residues. The CDR3 DNA sequence: TGTGCCAGCAGCCTAAGTCAGCGGACTCTCACAGATACGCAGTATTTT. This codes for CASSLSQRTLTDTQYF.

This clonotype was detected ten times or more. The chain has TRBV6-1 and TRBJ1-1; D remains unclear. This CDR3 region has 15 residues. CDR1 is MNHNS and CDR2 is SASEGT in the germline V gene. V dropped 7 bases and J dropped 6 bases, with 21 bases sitting between them. The CDR3 DNA reads as TGTGCCAGCACCTCAAGGGTTCAGGCTCTATCTGAAGCTTTCTTT. It codes for CASTSRVQALSEAFF.

This clonotype was seen only a few times. The chain's CDR3 is CASRRGRSSYNEQFF. CDR3 DNA: TGTGCCAGCAGACGCGGACGGAGCTCCTACAATGAGCAGTTCTTC. This chain connects TRBV6-1 to TRBJ2-1; D gene uncertain. V lost 6 bases and J 0 bases, leaving 12 bases between the germline ends. The CDR3 sequence is 15 residues long. Per the germline V gene, CDR1 is MNHNS and CDR2 is SASEGT.

This clonotype has a count of ten or more. The chain joins TRBV2 to TRBJ1-5; 7 nucleotides align to TRBD1. V dropped 6 bases and J dropped 0; count of bases not matched to a gene: 5. CDR3 length: 15 amino acids. Germline V gene lookup returns CDR1 SNHLY and CDR2 FYNNEI. In DNA form, the CDR3 reads TGTGCCAGCAGGGAGACAGGGCATAGCAATCAGCCCCAGCATTTT. It specifies CASRETGHSNQPQHF.

The chain combines TRBV6-5 with TRBJ1-1; TRBD1 matches at 8 bases. Losses at the gene ends were 4 bases for V and 5 bases for J; bases not matched to a gene: 9. The CDR3 covers 15 residues. Looked up from germline, CDR1 is MNHEY and CDR2 is SVGAGI. CDR3 DNA sequence: TGTGCCAGCAGTTCCCTGACGACAGGGGTTACTGAAGCTTTCTTT. Translating it yields CASSSLTTGVTEAFF.

As to this clonotype: The conserved closing phenylalanine or tryptophan is absent in this CDR3, likely reflecting a read error. This chain links TRBV28 with TRBJ2-7; 8 bases match TRBD1. Germline CDR1 reads MDHEN; CDR2 reads SYDVKM. The CDR3 runs 17 residues. CDR3 bases: TGTGCCGGCAGTTCCCCCCCCCGGACAGGGAGCTCCTACGAGCAGTACCCC. This codes for CAGSSPPRTGSSYEQYP.

The J gene is TRBJ2-5, the V gene TRBV28, with D tentatively TRBD2 (6 bases). V lost 4 bases and J 5 bases, leaving 14 bases between the germline ends. This CDR3 region has 14 residues. Germline assignment: CDR1 MDHEN and CDR2 SYDVKM. CDR3 nucleotide sequence: TGTGCCAGCAGTTGGGGGGTGGGGCCGGAGACCCAGTACTTC. Protein: CASSWGVGPETQYF.

This clonotype was seen many times. The chain uses TRBV19 and TRBJ2-6; D is uncertain. The CDR3 is 15 amino acids. Between the trimmed V and J ends, which lost 1 base and 1 base, there was a span of 5 bases. In germline, CDR1 is LNHDA, CDR2 SQIVND (reference sequence). The CDR3 DNA reads TGTGCCAGTAGTATAGTCCAGTCTGGGGCCAACGTCCTGACTTTC. Its translation: CASSIVQSGANVLTF.

The J gene is TRBJ2-4, the V gene TRBV13; D is possibly TRBD1 or TRBD2 (5 bases each). V was clipped by 5 bases and J by 1 base, with 9 bases between them. The length of the CDR3 is 14 residues. The germline gives CDR1 PRHDT, CDR2 FYEKMQ (reference sequence). CDR3 protein: CASSLGTAKNIQYF. The DNA of the CDR3 is TGTGCCAGCAGCCTCGGGACGGCCAAAAACATTCAGTACTTC. Using reference TRBV13 and TRBJ2-4 for the parts outside the CDR3, the full variable domain is AAGVIQSPRHLIKEKRETATLKCYPIPRHDTVYWYQQGPGQDPQFLISFYEKMQSDKGSIPDRFSAQQFSDYHSELNMSSLELGDSALYFCASSLGTAKNIQYFGAGTRLSVL.

This clonotype was seen ten or more times. This sequence joins TRBV6-6 and TRBJ1-2; D unresolved. Germline-derived CDR1 and CDR2 are MNHNY and SVGAGI (reference sequence). Deletions cut 2 bases from V and 4 bases from J, with 8 bases between. The CDR3 is 13 residues long. The CDR3 coding sequence is TGTGCCAGCAGTTACGGCGGTCTCTATGGCTACACCTTC. Translation gives CASSYGGLYGYTF.

The chain recombines TRBV18 with TRBJ2-5; D might be TRBD2 (6 bases). Trimming took off 1 base at V and 1 base at J, with 13 bases between the two ends. Germline V gene data show CDR1 as KGHSH and CDR2 as LQKENI. CDR3 size: 16 residues. The chain's CDR3 is CASSPLREAPQETQYF. The CDR3 DNA is TGTGCCAGCTCACCACTGAGGGAGGCCCCCCAAGAGACCCAGTACTTC.

This clonotype occurred a few times. V gene TRBV24-1 combines with J gene TRBJ2-2, with D perhaps being TRBD1 or TRBD2 (6 bases each). The CDR3 is made up of 16 amino acids. Trimming removed 9 bases from V and 6 bases from J, with 22 bases in between. CDR1 KGHDR and CDR2 SFDVKD come from the germline V gene. The DNA of the CDR3 is TGTGCCACCGAGCCAGGGGAGGCTCAGGTCGCCGGGGAGCTGTTTTTT. Residues: CATEPGEAQVAGELFF.

This clonotype was observed at least ten times. The chain joins TRBV18 to TRBJ1-5; D is possibly TRBD1 (5 bases). CDR3 length equals 16 residues. In germline, CDR1 is KGHSH, CDR2 LQKENI. The germline V and J ends were trimmed by 0 bases and 6 bases, with 15 bases remaining between them. The CDR3 DNA is TGTGCCAGCTCACCACCGGTCTGGGCAGGGAGTCAGCCCCAGCATTTT. It translates to CASSPPVWAGSQPQHF.

This clonotype was detected only a few times. The chain recombines TRBV28 with TRBJ2-1, with 9 bases matching TRBD2. The germline V gene has CDR1 MDHEN and CDR2 SYDVKM. The CDR3 runs to 19 residues. J was trimmed by 2 bases and V by 2 bases; bases with no gene match: 13. The CDR3 nucleotides are TGTGCCAGCAGTTTAGATACTAGCGGGCGCCACCGAACCTACAATGAGCAGTTCTTC. Its protein product is CASSLDTSGRHRTYNEQFF.

This clonotype was counted many times. CDR3 region: CATLPGGFFSYEQYF. The CDR3 DNA reads as TGTGCCACCCTACCAGGGGGTTTCTTCTCCTACGAGCAGTACTTC. The genes are TRBV6-1 and TRBJ2-7; 7 positions agree with TRBD1. This CDR3 spans 15 amino acids. Germline assignment: CDR1 MNHNS and CDR2 SASEGT. With 10 bases clipped from V and 0 bases from J, the junction kept 12 bases outside the gene matches.

In this sample, this clonotype turned up many times. V usage is TRBV20-1 and J usage is TRBJ1-1; 7 nucleotides agree with TRBD1. J was trimmed by 5 bases and V by 6 bases; bases with no gene match: 12. The CDR3 length is 14 residues. Germline V CDR1 and CDR2: DFQATT, SNEGSKA (reference sequence). The chain's CDR3 is CSAVRGGAGTEAFF. CDR3 nucleotide sequence: TGCAGTGCCGTGAGAGGGGGCGCAGGAACTGAAGCTTTCTTT.